This TCR beta chain was sequenced for a study of cytomegalovirus exposure and HLA in healthy donors. The study's findings and limits: Cytomegalovirus-associated status was assigned to about 170 TCR beta chains. In a later analysis, donors in an Asian-associated ancestry cluster reportedly had fewer N-insertions in productive TCRs than the cohort mean. There were some V segments, including TRBV6-2 and TRBV6-3, excluded as indistinguishable. Accurate prediction of most subjects' HLA-A and HLA-B alleles from TCR beta sequences was reported.

The trim removed 4 bases at V and 8 bases at J, leaving 7 bases unmatched. Germline CDR1 MGHRA, CDR2 YSYEKL. The length of the CDR3 is 14 residues. As for this clone: Antigen unknown.

Primers included in the PCR were 60 Vbeta and 13 Jbeta primers. TCRdb keeps only in-frame clones here, not all; method: immunoSEQ multiplex PCR. The data show roughly 160,000 clones, roughly 80% seen once. The J gene is TRBJ1-4, the V gene TRBV4-1, with 7 bases aligning to TRBD1. The sequenced sample was PBMCs. This TCR came from a male donor in good health and CMV-seronegative. Written as DNA, the CDR3 is TGCGCCAGCAGCCCCGAGGAGGGGGCCGAAAAACTGTTTTTT. Translating gives CASSPEEGAEKLFF.